The following is a T cell receptor beta chain sequence with its context. Clones were sequenced by immunoSEQ multiplex PCR, and TCRdb holds only the in-frame ones, with some missing. The repertoire holds around 170,000 clones, with about 91% as singletons. This record comes from a study of control samples from healthy donors and cancer patients. Germline CDR1 is MDHEN and CDR2 is SYDVKM. The CDR3 is 15 amino acids. Trimming took off 1 base at V and 0 bases at J, with 7 bases between the two ends. Material: blood. The chain employs TRBV28 and TRBJ2-1; D is ambiguous. This TCR was sampled from a woman aged 30 to 39 in good health. This CDR3 is CASSLLESSYNEQFF. Written as DNA, the CDR3 is TGTGCCAGCAGTTTATTAGAGAGCTCCTACAATGAGCAGTTCTTC.